The 13 T cell receptor beta chains given below trace back to one sample, sequenced in a study of CD8 T cells in Susac syndrome. Random hexamers were used to reverse transcribe an amount of roughly 0.5 to 1 ug RNA. TCRdb fed the immunoSEQ multiplex PCR reads into MiXCR, producing one record per CDR3 protein. Of 120,000 or so distinct CDR3 sequences in the sample, 90% to 95% were seen once. Source material: CD4+ T cells from PBMCs. The receptors originated from a human donor with multiple sclerosis.

The chain joins TRBV30 to TRBJ1-1; D remains ambiguous. V lost 0 bases and J 1 base, leaving 15 bases between the germline ends. The length of the CDR3 is 16 residues. Germline CDR1 and CDR2: GTSNPN and SVGIG (reference sequence). CDR3 region: CAWSVLLGRPNTEAFF. The CDR3 DNA reads as TGTGCCTGGAGTGTACTCCTCGGCAGACCGAACACTGAAGCTTTCTTT.

The chain joins TRBV7-2 to TRBJ1-1; tentative D call: TRBD1 (5 bases). CDR1 is SGHTA and CDR2 is FQGNSA in the germline V gene. The germline V and J ends were trimmed by 5 bases and 5 bases, with 12 bases remaining between them. The CDR3 runs 13 residues. CDR3 nucleotides: TGTGCCAGCAGCCCAAGGGGAGGAACTGAAGCTTTCTTT. Its translation is CASSPRGGTEAFF.

This clonotype was found once. The chain joins TRBV3-1 to TRBJ1-1, with D unclear. With 4 bases removed from V and 6 bases from J, the gap between germline ends came to 15 bases. The CDR3 is made up of 14 amino acids. Looked up from germline, CDR1 is LGHDT and CDR2 is YNNKEL (reference sequence). This chain's CDR3 is CASSLYSVFAEAFF. The CDR3 DNA is TGTGCCAGCAGCCTTTATTCGGTGTTCGCTGAAGCTTTCTTT. Looking up the rest from reference TRBV3-1 and TRBJ1-1 gives the full variable domain: DTAVSQTPKYLVTQMGNDKSIKCEQNLGHDTMYWYKQDSKKFLKIMFSYNNKELIINETVPNRFSPKSPDKAHLNLHINSLELGDSAVYFCASSLYSVFAEAFFGQGTRLTVV.

The genes are TRBV18 and TRBJ2-1, with 13 bases identical to TRBD2. This CDR3 spans 12 amino acids. Trimming removed 4 bases from V and 12 bases from J; junction bases left unmatched: 0. Germline-derived CDR1 and CDR2 are KGHSH and LQKENI. CDR3 protein: CASSRTSGGQFF. CDR3 nucleotides: TGTGCCAGCTCACGGACTAGCGGGGGGCAGTTCTTC.

V gene TRBV19 combines with J gene TRBJ2-2, with TRBD2 matching 10 bases. The germline V gene encodes CDR1 LNHDA and CDR2 SQIVND (reference sequence). The CDR3 runs to 17 residues. J lost 5 bases, V lost 1 base, and 7 bases had no gene match. The CDR3 sequence is CASSIALAGAQTGELFF. CDR3 DNA: TGTGCCAGTAGTATAGCCCTAGCGGGGGCTCAAACCGGGGAGCTGTTTTTT.

The chain joins TRBV29-1 to TRBJ1-4, with D possibly being TRBD1 (5 bases). Germline CDR1 SQVTM, CDR2 ANQGSEA. CDR3 length: 14 amino acids. The V end was cut by 5 bases, the J end by 1 base, with 11 bases between. This chain's CDR3 is CSVSQGLTNEKLFF. As DNA, the CDR3 is TGCAGCGTTTCCCAGGGTTTAACTAATGAAAAACTGTTTTTT.

The chain joins TRBV12-3 or TRBV12-4 to TRBJ1-5; a weak D match, TRBD1 (5 bases). The CDR3 covers 14 residues. V was shortened by 5 bases and J by 7 bases, with 15 bases between the two germline ends. The CDR3 spells CASSPLAGSQPQHF. The CDR3 region has the DNA TGTGCCAGCAGTCCTTTGGCAGGGTCACAGCCCCAGCATTTT.

The chain is built from TRBV12-3 or TRBV12-4 and TRBJ1-4, with TRBD1 identical over 7 bases. The CDR3 is 14 amino acids. The junction had 3 bases not matched to a gene; V was cut back by 6 bases and J by 2 bases. This chain's CDR3 is CASSPGQTNEKLFF. The CDR3 region has the DNA TGTGCCAGCAGCCCGGGACAGACTAATGAAAAACTGTTTTTT.

This chain uses TRBV6-2 or TRBV6-3 with TRBJ2-7, with D perhaps TRBD1 (6 bases). With 8 bases removed from V and 7 bases from J, the gap between germline ends came to 24 bases. CDR1 and CDR2 (germline): MNHEY, SVGEGT. CDR3 size: 15 residues. Here the CDR3 reads CASLTRVSSGEEQYF. The CDR3 DNA reads as TGTGCCAGCCTAACCCGCGTTTCATCAGGGGAGGAGCAGTACTTC.

The chain has TRBV3-1 and TRBJ2-7; 9 nucleotides agree with TRBD1. In germline, CDR1 is LGHDT, CDR2 YNNKEL (reference sequence). The CDR3 is 17 residues long. V was clipped by 5 bases and J by 1 base; unmatched bases: 12. CDR3 sequence (DNA): TGTGCCAGCAGCTCACCGAGCGGACAGGGGTTTTCCTACGAGCAGTACTTC. Translation gives CASSSPSGQGFSYEQYF.

This chain uses TRBV29-1 with TRBJ2-5; 7 bases agree with TRBD1. Per the germline V gene, CDR1 is SQVTM and CDR2 is ANQGSEA. The CDR3 covers 14 residues. J lost 2 bases, V lost 4 bases, and 7 bases had no gene match. The CDR3 DNA is TGCAGCGTTGGTGACACAGGGGCTCAAGAGACCCAGTACTTC. Encoded protein: CSVGDTGAQETQYF.

This rearrangement joins TRBV27 to TRBJ1-1; 7 bases agree with TRBD1. Trimming removed 5 bases from V and 5 bases from J; junction bases left unmatched: 11. CDR1 and CDR2 from the germline V gene are MNHEY and SMNVEV (reference sequence). The CDR3 totals 15 residues. Here the CDR3 reads CASSTYRGTRTEAFF. CDR3 bases: TGTGCCAGCAGTACCTACAGGGGTACGAGGACTGAAGCTTTCTTT.

The chain is built from TRBV5-6 and TRBJ1-2; D unresolved. V dropped 2 bases and J dropped 3 bases, with 14 bases sitting between them. Germline V CDR1 and CDR2: SGHDT, YYEEEE. This CDR3 has 15 residues. The CDR3 DNA follows: TGTGCCAGCAGCTTAGTTGGCAGGCAGTACTATGGCTACACCTTC. Translation gives CASSLVGRQYYGYTF.